This T cell receptor (beta chain) was documented in a study of shared T cell receptors in the human thymus. CDR1 SGHVS and CDR2 FNYEAQ come from the germline V gene. After removal of 6 bases from V and 5 bases from J, the junction contained 15 bases not matched to a gene. The CDR3 is made up of 17 amino acids. The assay was immunoSEQ multiplex PCR, and TCRdb's table has in-frame clones only and misses some. Here the sample spans approximately 730,000 clones, approximately 83% being singletons. This sample was shared with a second study, whose subject was human thymus T cells. This second report adds: It was healthy Finnish infants having corrective surgery for congenital heart defects who were the donors. Thymus pieces cut out during corrective heart surgery were the tissue that was used. Within thymic and blood repertoires, V and J gene usage appeared to be biased. Highly overlapping thymic repertoires in unrelated individuals were reported by related research.

Sequences were obtained from thymocytes. This clonotype was sampled from a girl in the first two years of life with a congenital heart defect. This chain connects TRBV7-6 to TRBJ2-3, with 9 bases fitting TRBD1. This chain's CDR3 is CASSLAAGQGYKDTQYF. The CDR3 DNA follows: TGTGCCAGCAGTCTCGCGGCGGGACAGGGTTACAAAGATACGCAGTATTTT.